These 31 T cell receptor beta chains were all obtained from the same sample, sequenced in a study of glioma-infiltrating T cells. Amplification of TCR alpha and beta CDR3 regions from RNA used iRepertoire nested multiplex PCR. Using its own MiXCR run on the multiplex PCR reads, TCRdb lists one record per CDR3 protein. The table lists about 89,000 distinct CDR3 sequences, about 25% of them singletons. Sample: glioma tissue, nonneoplastic brain tissue, or PBMCs (not recorded which). The receptor set was obtained from a human donor with low-grade glioma or glioblastoma, undergoing nonglioma brain surgery, or in good health (not recorded which).

This clonotype was found many times. The J gene is TRBJ1-1, the V gene TRBV7-2; 7 bases align to TRBD1. V lost 5 bases and J lost 5; bases outside the gene matches: 8. The CDR3 extends over 14 amino acids. CDR1 is SGHTA and CDR2 is FQGNSA in the germline V gene. DNA of the CDR3: TGTGCCAGCAGCCTGCCACAGGGGTGGACTGAAGCTTTCTTT. Its translation: CASSLPQGWTEAFF. Looking up the rest from reference TRBV7-2 and TRBJ1-1 gives the full variable domain: GAGVSQSPSNKVTEKGKDVELRCDPISGHTALYWYRQSLGQGLEFLIYFQGNSAPDKSGLPSDRFSAERTGGSVSTLTIQRTQQEDSAVYLCASSLPQGWTEAFFGQGTRLTVV.

The table lists this clonotype with many counts. This sequence joins TRBV27 and TRBJ1-1; D unresolved. CDR3 size: 14 residues. The V end was cut by 2 bases, the J end by 5 bases, with 12 bases between. Germline loops: CDR1 MNHEY, CDR2 SMNVEV (reference sequence). Here the CDR3 DNA reads TGTGCCAGCAGTTTAGCGTGGCCGATTACTGAAGCTTTCTTT. This translates into CASSLAWPITEAFF.

This clonotype was picked up many times. This rearrangement joins TRBV15 to TRBJ1-6; D not certain. The CDR3 covers 16 residues. V was shortened by 1 base and J by 3 bases, with 10 bases between the two germline ends. Germline V gene lookup returns CDR1 LNHNV and CDR2 YYDKDF (reference sequence). The CDR3 reads CATSRAPDGYNSPLHF. CDR3 bases: TGTGCCACCAGCAGAGCTCCGGACGGCTATAATTCACCCCTCCACTTT.

The table lists this clonotype with a few counts. The chain uses TRBV29-1 and TRBJ2-1; D is possibly TRBD1 (6 bases). V lost 2 bases, J lost 1 base, and 15 bases lay in between. This CDR3 region has 16 residues. Germline assignment: CDR1 SQVTM and CDR2 ANQGSEA. The CDR3 is CSVESPRQASYNEQFF. CDR3 nucleotides: TGCAGCGTTGAATCTCCGAGACAGGCTTCCTACAATGAGCAGTTCTTC.

The CDR3 region is CASSLLAGMGNEQFF. The DNA of the CDR3 is TGTGCCAGCAGCCTCCTAGCGGGAATGGGCAATGAGCAGTTCTTC. This chain uses TRBV3-1 with TRBJ2-1, with 9 bases matching TRBD2. The CDR3 loop spans 15 amino acids. Germline trimming cut 4 bases from V and 6 bases from J; bases unmatched to any gene: 7. CDR1 and CDR2 (germline): LGHDT, YNNKEL (reference sequence).

This clonotype was observed at least ten times. The chain combines TRBV7-9 with TRBJ2-3, with D unresolved. V lost 3 bases and J lost 1, with 14 bases in between. Germline values: CDR1 SEHNR, CDR2 FQNEAQ (reference sequence). The CDR3 has 16 amino acids. Here the CDR3 DNA reads TGTGCCAGCAGCTTTTCAGCTACGCTAGGCACAGATACGCAGTATTTT. Its protein product is CASSFSATLGTDTQYF. Based on the CDR3 plus reference TRBV7-9 and TRBJ2-3, the full variable domain is DTGVSQNPRHKITKRGQNVTFRCDPISEHNRLYWYRQTLGQGPEFLTYFQNEAQLEKSRLLSDRFSAERPKGSFSTLEIQRTEQGDSAMYLCASSFSATLGTDTQYFGPGTRLTVL.

This clonotype was picked up many times. The gene calls are TRBV7-2 and TRBJ1-1, with 8 bases lining up with TRBD1. Germline V gene data show CDR1 as SGHTA and CDR2 as FQGNSA. The CDR3 loop spans 16 amino acids. Unmatched junction bases numbered 8, after V lost 0 bases and J lost 5 bases. Here the CDR3 reads CASSLAAGGRGTEAFF. The CDR3, as DNA: TGTGCCAGCAGCTTAGCGGCAGGGGGCCGGGGAACTGAAGCTTTCTTT.

V usage is TRBV7-9 and J usage is TRBJ2-3; D unresolved. The length of the CDR3 is 11 residues. Trimming left V 4 bases short and J 6 bases short, with 5 bases between. Per the germline V gene, CDR1 is SEHNR and CDR2 is FQNEAQ (reference sequence). For the CDR3, the DNA is TGTGCCAGCAGCTCCGAGGATACGCAGTATTTT. This sequence encodes CASSSEDTQYF. The variable domain in full, completed from reference TRBV7-9 and TRBJ2-3, reads DTGVSQNPRHKITKRGQNVTFRCDPISEHNRLYWYRQTLGQGPEFLTYFQNEAQLEKSRLLSDRFSAERPKGSFSTLEIQRTEQGDSAMYLCASSSEDTQYFGPGTRLTVL.

There are many counts of this clonotype. The J gene is TRBJ1-4, the V gene TRBV5-6, with a possible D match to TRBD1 (5 bases). The CDR3 contains 15 residues. Trimming stripped 5 bases from V and 3 bases from J, with 14 bases between. The germline CDR1 and CDR2 sequences are SGHDT and YYEEEE. Here the CDR3 DNA reads TGTGCCAGCAGACCGGCGGGGACCGCTAATGAAAAACTGTTTTTT. Its translation is CASRPAGTANEKLFF.

Concerning this clonotype: A much larger clone is a single base away; this may be a read error. The chain links TRBV29-1 to TRBJ2-3, with 10 positions matching TRBD2. The junction had 9 bases not matched to a gene; V was cut back by 1 base and J by 2 bases. Germline values: CDR1 SQVTM, CDR2 ANQGSEA. The CDR3 consists of 17 residues. CDR3 residues: CSVEGRTSGWITDTQYF. The CDR3 DNA follows: TGCAGCGTTGAAGGGCGGACTAGCGGTTGGATCACAGATACGCAGTATTTT.

This clonotype was found many times. This rearrangement joins TRBV12-3 or TRBV12-4 to TRBJ1-3; D not resolved. Trimming left V 8 bases short and J 0 bases short, with 14 bases between. The CDR3 is 15 amino acids. CDR3 loop: CASVNRGSSGNTIYF. CDR3 DNA: TGTGCCAGCGTTAACCGAGGGAGCTCTGGAAACACCATATATTTT.

This clonotype was seen repeatedly, ten times or more. J is TRBJ2-1 and V is TRBV30; no definite D call. V lost 1 base, J lost 0 bases, and 10 bases lay in between. Germline CDR1 and CDR2: GTSNPN and SVGIG (reference sequence). The CDR3 totals 15 residues. CDR3 coding DNA: TGTGCCTGGAGTGAGTATGTCCTCTCCTACAATGAGCAGTTCTTC. This sequence encodes CAWSEYVLSYNEQFF.

The chain combines TRBV6-1 with TRBJ2-1, with D hard to call. The J call is uncertain, as TRBJ2-7 better fits the DNA end. CDR1 is MNHNS, CDR2 SASEGT, per germline. The CDR3 runs to 13 residues. The CDR3 DNA reads as TGTGCCAGCAGCAACGGGCCCCCCCATGAGCAGTACTTC. Protein product: CASSNGPPHEQYF.

This clonotype has only a few counts. The rearrangement links TRBV2 to TRBJ2-1, with a tentative D call TRBD1 (6 bases). Germline V gene sequence: CDR1 SNHLY, CDR2 FYNNEI. The V end lost 6 bases, the J end lost 7 bases, and 13 bases lay between the germline ends. CDR3 length equals 13 residues. CDR3 coding DNA: TGTGCCAGCAGCGTAGGACAGAGAAATGAGCAGTTCTTC. This translates into CASSVGQRNEQFF.

J is TRBJ2-3 and V is TRBV6-5; possibly TRBD1 or TRBD2 for D (5 bases each). Per the germline V gene, CDR1 is MNHEY and CDR2 is SVGAGI. This CDR3 region has 19 residues. With 4 bases removed from V and 0 bases from J, the gap between germline ends came to 23 bases. This CDR3 reads CASSSPPRGVGDSTDTQYF. The CDR3 DNA follows: TGTGCCAGCAGTTCCCCCCCAAGAGGAGTGGGGGACAGCACAGATACGCAGTATTTT.

This clonotype appeared many times. The chain combines TRBV2 with TRBJ2-7; no definite D call. The CDR3 consists of 13 residues. Trimming shortened V by 5 bases and J by 1 base, and 9 bases separated the two germline ends. In germline, CDR1 is SNHLY, CDR2 FYNNEI. In nucleotides, the CDR3 is TGTGCCAGCAGTCTACGGTCGTCCTACGAGCAGTACTTC. This translates into CASSLRSSYEQYF.

In its sample, this clonotype was seen a few times. This chain links TRBV19 with TRBJ2-7, with 9 positions matching TRBD1. Germline CDR1 and CDR2: LNHDA and SQIVND (reference sequence). V dropped 10 bases and J dropped 4; count of bases not matched to a gene: 5. The CDR3 has 12 amino acids. Written as DNA, the CDR3 is TGTGCCACCGCGGACAGGGGATACGAGCAGTACTTC. It specifies CATADRGYEQYF.

The CDR3 DNA follows: TGTGCCAGCACGAGGACAGGGTATAGCGAGCAGTACTTC. This sequence encodes CASTRTGYSEQYF. The chain carries TRBV2 and TRBJ2-7; 8 bases align to TRBD1. V lost 7 bases and J lost 6; bases outside the gene matches: 8. Germline loops: CDR1 SNHLY, CDR2 FYNNEI. This CDR3 has 13 residues.

This clonotype was recorded many times. The V call is TRBV20-1, the J call TRBJ2-7, with D tentatively TRBD1 (6 bases). Trimming cost V 6 bases and J 1 base, with 10 bases left between them. Germline V CDR1 and CDR2: DFQATT, SNEGSKA (reference sequence). The CDR3 sequence is 12 residues long. The CDR3 DNA reads TGCAGTGCAACAGGGTTATCCTACGAGCAGTACTTC. It translates to CSATGLSYEQYF.

The genes are TRBV10-3 and TRBJ2-1; D is unresolved. From germline, CDR1 is ENHRY and CDR2 SYGVKD. Trimming left V 3 bases short and J 3 bases short, with 9 bases between. The CDR3 is 14 residues long. CDR3 protein: CAISETENYNEQFF. The CDR3 DNA reads as TGTGCCATCAGTGAAACCGAGAACTACAATGAGCAGTTCTTC.

This clonotype was picked up a small number of times. A read error may produce the germline difference seen at one junction end. V gene TRBV5-5 combines with J gene TRBJ2-1; D may be TRBD1 or TRBD2 (5 bases each). This CDR3 has 11 amino acids. Germline CDR1 is SGHKS and CDR2 is YYEKEE (reference sequence). Here the CDR3 reads CASSLSGSGVF. Written as DNA, the CDR3 is TGTGCCAGCAGCTTGTCAGGGTCCGGGGTCTTC.

The chain carries TRBV7-9 and TRBJ1-1; D is perhaps TRBD1 (6 bases). This CDR3 contains 12 residues. Germline CDR1 reads SEHNR; CDR2 reads FQNEAQ (reference sequence). V lost 3 bases and J lost 7, with 9 bases in between. CDR3 in DNA: TGTGCCAGCAGCTTGAACAGGGATGAAGCTTTCTTT. Protein sequence: CASSLNRDEAFF.

V usage is TRBV11-2 and J usage is TRBJ2-7; a weak D match, TRBD2 (6 bases). This CDR3 has 13 residues. The V end was cut by 2 bases, the J end by 9 bases, with 14 bases between. The germline CDR1 and CDR2 sequences are SGHAT and FQNNGV. The CDR3 reads CASSLSTVGGQYF. CDR3 in DNA: TGTGCCAGCAGCTTATCGACCGTGGGGGGGCAGTACTTC. Full variable domain (remainder filled in from reference TRBV11-2 and TRBJ2-7): EAGVAQSPRYKIIEKRQSVAFWCNPISGHATLYWYQQILGQGPKLLIQFQNNGVVDDSQLPKDRFSAERLKGVDSTLKIQPAKLEDSAVYLCASSLSTVGGQYFGPGTRLTVT.

This clonotype was picked up many times. This chain joins TRBV27 and TRBJ1-5; D is ambiguous. The ends were cut back, 0 bases at V and 9 bases at J, with 9 bases in the middle. CDR3 length: 13 residues. The germline V gene has CDR1 MNHEY and CDR2 SMNVEV (reference sequence). The CDR3 coding sequence is TGTGCCAGCAGTTTATCGAGCACCAGGCCCCAGCATTTT. This translates into CASSLSSTRPQHF.

This clonotype was picked up many times. The J gene is TRBJ1-2, the V gene TRBV5-4; D is perhaps TRBD1 (5 bases). This CDR3 contains 14 residues. Germline V gives CDR1 SGHNT, CDR2 YYREEE (reference sequence). V was pared by 4 bases and J by 4 bases, with 14 bases between. The CDR3 DNA reads as TGTGCCAGCAGCCCTAGAGGGGCTCGCTATGGCTACACCTTC. This gives the protein CASSPRGARYGYTF. Full variable domain (outside the CDR3, taken from reference TRBV5-4 and TRBJ1-2): ETGVTQSPTHLIKTRGQQVTLRCSSQSGHNTVSWYQQALGQGPQFIFQYYREEENGRGNFPPRFSGLQFPNYSSELNVNALELDDSALYLCASSPRGARYGYTFGSGTRLTVV.

Notes on this clonotype: Just one base apart from a much larger clone, this may be a read error. V gene TRBV20-1 combines with J gene TRBJ1-2, with TRBD1 identical over 10 bases. V gave up 5 bases and J gave up 7 bases; unmatched junction bases: 10. Germline CDR1 is DFQATT and CDR2 is SNEGSKA (reference sequence). This CDR3 has 14 amino acids. DNA of the CDR3: TGCAGTGCTTCCAACCGACAGGGGGCGCCTGGCTACACCTTC. Translating it yields CSASNRQGAPGYTF.

This clonotype was picked up many times. This chain uses TRBV2 with TRBJ1-5; unclear D gene. Germline V gene data show CDR1 as SNHLY and CDR2 as FYNNEI. Trimming pared 4 bases from V and 3 bases from J, leaving 4 bases between. The CDR3 is 12 residues long. The CDR3 protein is CASSADNQPQHF. CDR3 DNA sequence: TGTGCCAGCAGTGCTGACAATCAGCCCCAGCATTTT.

This clonotype was recorded at least ten times. The rearrangement uses TRBV18 and TRBJ1-5; D is uncertain. Trimming removed 3 bases at V and 0 bases at J, with 12 bases between. The CDR3 has 16 amino acids. The germline V gene encodes CDR1 KGHSH and CDR2 LQKENI. The CDR3 spells CASSPLPANSNQPQHF. The CDR3 coding sequence is TGTGCCAGCTCACCCCTCCCTGCAAATAGCAATCAGCCCCAGCATTTT.

The table lists this clonotype with many counts. V usage is TRBV6-6 and J usage is TRBJ2-7; tentative D call: TRBD2 (5 bases). V was pared by 0 bases and J by 5 bases, with 8 bases between. There are 13 residues in the CDR3. Germline assignment: CDR1 MNHNY and CDR2 SVGAGI (reference sequence). CDR3 amino acids: CASSYSRDDEQYF. As DNA, the CDR3 is TGTGCCAGCAGTTACTCCCGGGATGACGAGCAGTACTTC.

V gene TRBV6-1 combines with J gene TRBJ1-3; maybe TRBD1 (5 bases). From germline, CDR1 is MNHNS and CDR2 SASEGT. CDR3 length: 16 residues. Trimming left V 6 bases short and J 6 bases short, with 21 bases between. The CDR3 region is CASSPRGPSPENTIYF. In nucleotides, the CDR3 is TGTGCCAGCAGCCCAAGGGGACCGAGCCCTGAAAACACCATATATTTT.

This clonotype was recorded at least ten times. CDR3 amino acids: CASSPDWGQVSEAFF. In DNA form, the CDR3 reads TGTGCCAGCAGTCCGGACTGGGGGCAGGTTAGTGAAGCTTTCTTT. V gene TRBV25-1 combines with J gene TRBJ1-1, with TRBD1 as a possible D gene (6 bases). The CDR3 runs 15 residues. V was shortened by 5 bases and J by 7 bases, with 20 bases between the two germline ends. Germline V lookup: CDR1 MGHDK, CDR2 SYGVNS.